These 5 T cell receptor beta chains share one sample of origin, sequenced in a study of blood T cells in healthy people across ages (dated by TCRdb to between 2015 and 2016). The library was built by means of 5' RACE. The instrument given in TCRdb is Illumina HiSeq 2500. A second roughly 6 to 12 cycle PCR used a sample-barcoded 5' primer and a J-beta primer mix. TCRdb redid the processing of the public reads, applying fastp at Q25 and MiXCR, and retained in-frame beta chains. Each CDR3 protein appears once, grouped with its most common genes and DNA. For this sample the table gives roughly 550,000 distinct CDR3 sequences, of which less than 25% were detected only once. The ten largest clones capture under 9% of the sample. This sample also appeared in a second study, on T cells of mothers and their children.

Sequencing input: blood. The receptors here all came from a boy aged 5-17 years in good health.

This clonotype came up a few times. The chain has TRBV13 and TRBJ2-5; D is perhaps TRBD1 (6 bases). V shed 5 bases and J shed 2 bases, with 15 bases lying between them. CDR1 is PRHDT, CDR2 FYEKMQ, per germline (reference sequence). This CDR3 is built from 15 residues. The DNA for the CDR3 is TGTGCCAGCAGCCCGGGGACAACCACACAAGAGACCCAGTACTTC. Protein sequence: CASSPGTTTQETQYF.

This clonotype was counted between two and nine times. The chain has TRBV27 and TRBJ1-1, with TRBD1 matching over 8 bases. The CDR3 runs to 16 residues. V was clipped by 5 bases and J by 3 bases; unmatched bases: 11. Germline V gives CDR1 MNHEY, CDR2 SMNVEV (reference sequence). CDR3 in DNA: TGTGCCAGCAGTCAAGAAACAGGGGGTAAAGACACTGAAGCTTTCTTT. It yields the protein CASSQETGGKDTEAFF.

The chain carries TRBV5-6 and TRBJ1-2, with 7 bases matching TRBD1. CDR3 size: 13 residues. From germline, CDR1 is SGHDT and CDR2 YYEEEE. With 0 bases clipped from V and 7 bases from J, the junction kept 3 bases outside the gene matches. CDR3 protein: CASSLVGGTGYTF. The DNA of the CDR3 is TGTGCCAGCAGCTTGGTAGGGGGCACTGGCTACACCTTC.

The chain is built from TRBV12-3 or TRBV12-4 and TRBJ1-3; D gene ambiguous. The CDR3 runs 13 residues. V lost 0 bases and J 2 bases, leaving 2 bases between the germline ends. The CDR3 bases are TGTGCCAGCAGTTTAGCCCCTGGAAACACCATATATTTT. This codes for CASSLAPGNTIYF.

This chain joins TRBV29-1 and TRBJ1-2; 9 bases map to TRBD1. The CDR3 loop spans 13 amino acids. V trimming: 7 bases; J trimming: 8 bases; junction bases outside the gene matches: 11. The germline gives CDR1 SQVTM, CDR2 ANQGSEA. The DNA for the CDR3 is TGCAGCGATACAGGGGGCGAAGCTTGGGGCTACACCTTC. Residues: CSDTGGEAWGYTF. The variable domain in full, with the rest retrieved from reference TRBV29-1 and TRBJ1-2, is SAVISQKPSRDICQRGTSLTIQCQVDSQVTMMFWYRQQPGQSLTLIATANQGSEATYESGFVIDKFPISRPNLTFSTLTVSNMSPEDSSIYLCSDTGGEAWGYTFGSGTRLTVV.